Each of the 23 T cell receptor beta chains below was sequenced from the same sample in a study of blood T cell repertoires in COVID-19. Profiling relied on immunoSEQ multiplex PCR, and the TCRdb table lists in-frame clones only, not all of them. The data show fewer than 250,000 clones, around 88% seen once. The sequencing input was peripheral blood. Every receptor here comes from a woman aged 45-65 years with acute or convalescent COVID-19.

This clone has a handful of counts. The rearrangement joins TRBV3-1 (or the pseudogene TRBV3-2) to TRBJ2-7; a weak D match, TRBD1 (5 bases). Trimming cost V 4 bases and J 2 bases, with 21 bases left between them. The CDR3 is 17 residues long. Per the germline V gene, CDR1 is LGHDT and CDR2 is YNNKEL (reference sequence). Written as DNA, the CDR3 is TGTGCCAGCAGCCCAGGAAATCCAGGGTCGTCGGCCTACGAGCAGTACTTC. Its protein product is CASSPGNPGSSAYEQYF.

The CDR3 sequence: CASSQGREKLFF. The DNA of the CDR3 is TGTGCCAGCAGCCAGGGCAGGGAAAAACTGTTTTTT. This chain links TRBV5-6 with TRBJ1-4, with D possibly matching TRBD1 (5 bases). The V end lost 4 bases, the J end lost 8 bases, and 9 bases lay between the germline ends. CDR1 and CDR2 (germline): SGHDT, YYEEEE. This CDR3 is 12 amino acids long.

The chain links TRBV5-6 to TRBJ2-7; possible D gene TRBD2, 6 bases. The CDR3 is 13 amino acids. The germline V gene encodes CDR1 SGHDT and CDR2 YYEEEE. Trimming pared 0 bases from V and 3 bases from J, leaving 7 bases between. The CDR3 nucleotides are TGTGCCAGCAGCTTGGGGGGACTCTACGAGCAGTACTTC. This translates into CASSLGGLYEQYF.

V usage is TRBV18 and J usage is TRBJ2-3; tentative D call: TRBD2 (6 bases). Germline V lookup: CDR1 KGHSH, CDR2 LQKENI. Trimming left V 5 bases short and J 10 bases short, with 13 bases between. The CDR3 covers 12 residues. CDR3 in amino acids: CASSLSGDSQYF. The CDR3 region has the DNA TGTGCCAGCTCATTATCGGGAGACTCGCAGTATTTT.

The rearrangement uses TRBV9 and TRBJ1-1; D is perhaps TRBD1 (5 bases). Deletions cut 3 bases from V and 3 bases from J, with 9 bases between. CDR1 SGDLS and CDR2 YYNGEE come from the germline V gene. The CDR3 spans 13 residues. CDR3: CASSGQLYTEAFF. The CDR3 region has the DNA TGTGCCAGCAGCGGACAGCTGTACACTGAAGCTTTCTTT.

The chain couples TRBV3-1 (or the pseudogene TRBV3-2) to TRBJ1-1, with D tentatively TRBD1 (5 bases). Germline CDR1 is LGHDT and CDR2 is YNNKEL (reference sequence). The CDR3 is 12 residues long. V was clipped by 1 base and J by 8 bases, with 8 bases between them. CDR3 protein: CASSQVGGEAFF. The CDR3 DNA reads TGTGCCAGCAGCCAAGTGGGGGGGGAAGCTTTCTTT.

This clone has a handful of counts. The CDR3, as DNA: TGTGCCAGCAGCCGGGACACAAGTGGCTACACCTTC. It translates to CASSRDTSGYTF. The V gene is TRBV5-4, the J gene TRBJ1-2; a possible D gene is TRBD1 (6 bases). The CDR3 spans 12 residues. The germline V gene encodes CDR1 SGHNT and CDR2 YYREEE (reference sequence). The V gene lost 4 bases and the J gene lost 7 bases, with 11 bases spanning the gap.

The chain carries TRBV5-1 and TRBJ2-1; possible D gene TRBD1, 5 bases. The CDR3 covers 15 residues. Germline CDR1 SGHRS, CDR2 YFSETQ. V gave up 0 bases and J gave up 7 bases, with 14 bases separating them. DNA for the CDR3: TGCGCCAGCAGCTTGGGATGGCAGGGATGGAATGAGCAGTTCTTC. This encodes CASSLGWQGWNEQFF.

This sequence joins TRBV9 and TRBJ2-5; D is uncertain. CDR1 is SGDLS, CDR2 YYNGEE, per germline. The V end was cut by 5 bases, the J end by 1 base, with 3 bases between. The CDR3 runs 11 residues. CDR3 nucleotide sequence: TGTGCCAGCAGTAGCCAAGAGACCCAGTACTTC. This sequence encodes CASSSQETQYF.

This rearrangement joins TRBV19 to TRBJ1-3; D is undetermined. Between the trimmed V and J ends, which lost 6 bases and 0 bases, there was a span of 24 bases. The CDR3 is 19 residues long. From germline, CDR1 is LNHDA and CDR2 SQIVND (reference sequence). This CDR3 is CASSSHQQTDLSSGNTIYF. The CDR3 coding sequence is TGTGCCAGTAGCTCCCACCAGCAGACTGATCTTAGCTCTGGAAACACCATATATTTT.

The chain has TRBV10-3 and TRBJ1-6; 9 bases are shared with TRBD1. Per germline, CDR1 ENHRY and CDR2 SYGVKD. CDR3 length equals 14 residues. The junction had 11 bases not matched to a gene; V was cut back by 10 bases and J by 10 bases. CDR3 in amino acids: CATADRGSGSPLHF. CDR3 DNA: TGTGCCACCGCGGACAGGGGAAGTGGGTCACCCCTCCACTTT.

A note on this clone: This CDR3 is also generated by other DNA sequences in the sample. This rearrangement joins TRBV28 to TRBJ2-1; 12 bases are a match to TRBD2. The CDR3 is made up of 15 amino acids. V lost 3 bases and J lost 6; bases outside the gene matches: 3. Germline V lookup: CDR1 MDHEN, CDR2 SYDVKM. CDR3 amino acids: CASSFLAGGGNEQFF. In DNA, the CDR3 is TGTGCCAGCAGTTTTCTAGCGGGAGGGGGCAATGAGCAGTTCTTC.

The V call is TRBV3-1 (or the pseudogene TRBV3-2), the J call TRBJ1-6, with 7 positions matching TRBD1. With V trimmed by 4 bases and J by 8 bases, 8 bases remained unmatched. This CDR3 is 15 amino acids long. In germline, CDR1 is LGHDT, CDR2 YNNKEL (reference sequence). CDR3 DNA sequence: TGTGCCAGCAGCCCCCGGGACAGTTTTGATTCACCCCTCCACTTT. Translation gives CASSPRDSFDSPLHF.

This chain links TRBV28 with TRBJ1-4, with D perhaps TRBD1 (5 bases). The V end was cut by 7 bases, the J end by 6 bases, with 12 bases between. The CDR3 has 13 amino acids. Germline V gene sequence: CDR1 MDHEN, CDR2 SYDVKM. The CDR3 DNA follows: TGTGCCAGCATCGGGGGGACTTATGAAAAACTGTTTTTT. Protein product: CASIGGTYEKLFF. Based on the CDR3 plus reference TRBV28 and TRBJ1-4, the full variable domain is DVKVTQSSRYLVKRTGEKVFLECVQDMDHENMFWYRQDPGLGLRLIYFSYDVKMKEKGDIPEGYSVSREKKERFSLILESASTNQTSMYLCASIGGTYEKLFFGSGTQLSVL.

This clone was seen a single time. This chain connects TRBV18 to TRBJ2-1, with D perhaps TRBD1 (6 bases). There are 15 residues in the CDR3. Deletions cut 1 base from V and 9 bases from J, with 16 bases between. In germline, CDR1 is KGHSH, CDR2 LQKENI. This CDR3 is CASSPLAQGSVEQFF. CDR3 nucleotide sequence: TGTGCCAGCTCACCACTGGCACAGGGCAGCGTTGAGCAGTTCTTC.

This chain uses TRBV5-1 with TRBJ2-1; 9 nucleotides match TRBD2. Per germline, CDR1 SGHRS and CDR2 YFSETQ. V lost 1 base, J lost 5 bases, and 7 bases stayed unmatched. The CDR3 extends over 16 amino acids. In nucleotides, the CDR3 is TGCGCCAGCAGCTTGTTGGCTAGCGGGAACCACAATGAGCAGTTCTTC. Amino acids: CASSLLASGNHNEQFF.

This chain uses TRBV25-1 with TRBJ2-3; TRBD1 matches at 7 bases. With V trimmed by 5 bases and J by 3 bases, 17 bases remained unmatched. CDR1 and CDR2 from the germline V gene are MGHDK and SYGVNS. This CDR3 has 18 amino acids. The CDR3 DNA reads TGTGCCAGCAGTACAGACAGGGTGGGGTTGGGATGGACAGATACGCAGTATTTT. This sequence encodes CASSTDRVGLGWTDTQYF.

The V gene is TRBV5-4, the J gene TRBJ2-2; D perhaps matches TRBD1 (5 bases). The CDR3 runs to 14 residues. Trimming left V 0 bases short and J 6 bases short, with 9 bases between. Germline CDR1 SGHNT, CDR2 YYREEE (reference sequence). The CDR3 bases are TGTGCCAGCAGCTTGGGTCAGGGTCCCGGGGAGCTGTTTTTT. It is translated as CASSLGQGPGELFF.

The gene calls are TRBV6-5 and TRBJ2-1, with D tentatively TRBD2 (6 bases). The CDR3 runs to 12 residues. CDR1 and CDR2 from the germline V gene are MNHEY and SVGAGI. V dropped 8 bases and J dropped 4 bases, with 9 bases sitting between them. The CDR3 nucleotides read TGTGCCAGCCGACTAGTATACAATGAGCAGTTCTTC. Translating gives CASRLVYNEQFF.

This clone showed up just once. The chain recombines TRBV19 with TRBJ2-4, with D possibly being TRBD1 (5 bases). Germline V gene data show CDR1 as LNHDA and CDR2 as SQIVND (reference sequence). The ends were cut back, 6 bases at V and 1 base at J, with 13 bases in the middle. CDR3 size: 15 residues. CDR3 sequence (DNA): TGTGCCAGTAGGTCAGGGTCCGCGGCCAAAAACATTCAGTACTTC. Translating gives CASRSGSAAKNIQYF.

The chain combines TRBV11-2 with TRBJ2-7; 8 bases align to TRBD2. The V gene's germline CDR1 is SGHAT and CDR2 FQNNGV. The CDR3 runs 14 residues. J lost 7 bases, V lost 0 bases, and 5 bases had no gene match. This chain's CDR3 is CASSLDSGSDEQYF. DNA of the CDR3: TGTGCCAGCAGCTTAGACAGCGGGAGCGATGAGCAGTACTTC.

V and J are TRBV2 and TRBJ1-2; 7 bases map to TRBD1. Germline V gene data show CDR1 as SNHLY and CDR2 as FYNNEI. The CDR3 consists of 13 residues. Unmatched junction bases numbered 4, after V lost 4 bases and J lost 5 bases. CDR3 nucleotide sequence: TGTGCCAGCAGTGCCACAGGGGATTATGGCTACACCTTC. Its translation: CASSATGDYGYTF.

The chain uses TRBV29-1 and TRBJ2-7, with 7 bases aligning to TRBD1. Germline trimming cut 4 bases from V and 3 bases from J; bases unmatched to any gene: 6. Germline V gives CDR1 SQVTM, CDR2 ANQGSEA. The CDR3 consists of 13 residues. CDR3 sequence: CSVGGGPIYEQYF. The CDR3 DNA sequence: TGCAGCGTTGGAGGGGGCCCGATCTACGAGCAGTACTTC.